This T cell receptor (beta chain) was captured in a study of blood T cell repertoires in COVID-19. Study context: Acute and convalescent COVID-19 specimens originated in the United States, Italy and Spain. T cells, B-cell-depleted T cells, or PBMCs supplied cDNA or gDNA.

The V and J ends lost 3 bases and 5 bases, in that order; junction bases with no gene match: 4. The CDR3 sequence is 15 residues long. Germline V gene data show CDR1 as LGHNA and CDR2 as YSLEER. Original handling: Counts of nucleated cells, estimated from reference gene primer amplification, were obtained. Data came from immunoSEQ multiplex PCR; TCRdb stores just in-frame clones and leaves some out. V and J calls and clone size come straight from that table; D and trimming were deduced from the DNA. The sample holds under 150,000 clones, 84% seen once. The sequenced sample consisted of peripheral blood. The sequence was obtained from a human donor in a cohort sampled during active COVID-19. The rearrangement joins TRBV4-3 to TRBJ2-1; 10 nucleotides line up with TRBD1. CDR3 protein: CASSQRQGADNEQFF. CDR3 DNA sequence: TGCGCCAGCAGCCAGAGACAGGGGGCAGACAATGAGCAGTTCTTC.